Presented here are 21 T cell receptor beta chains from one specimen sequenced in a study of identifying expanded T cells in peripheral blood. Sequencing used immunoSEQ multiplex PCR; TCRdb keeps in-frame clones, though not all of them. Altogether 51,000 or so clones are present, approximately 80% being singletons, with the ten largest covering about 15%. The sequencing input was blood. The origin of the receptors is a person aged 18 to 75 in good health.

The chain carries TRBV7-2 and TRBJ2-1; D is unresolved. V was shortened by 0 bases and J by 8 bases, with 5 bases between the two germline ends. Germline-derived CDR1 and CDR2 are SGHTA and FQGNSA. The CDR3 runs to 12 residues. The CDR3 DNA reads TGTGCCAGCAGCTTAGCTATCTATGAGCAGTTCTTC. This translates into CASSLAIYEQFF.

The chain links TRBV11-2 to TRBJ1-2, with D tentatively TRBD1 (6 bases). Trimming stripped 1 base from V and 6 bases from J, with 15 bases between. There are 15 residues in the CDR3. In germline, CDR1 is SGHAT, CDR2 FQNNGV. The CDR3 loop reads CASSLGLRAGDGYTF. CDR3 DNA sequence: TGTGCCAGCAGCTTAGGACTCAGGGCAGGGGATGGCTACACCTTC. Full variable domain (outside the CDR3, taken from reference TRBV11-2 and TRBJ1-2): EAGVAQSPRYKIIEKRQSVAFWCNPISGHATLYWYQQILGQGPKLLIQFQNNGVVDDSQLPKDRFSAERLKGVDSTLKIQPAKLEDSAVYLCASSLGLRAGDGYTFGSGTRLTVV.

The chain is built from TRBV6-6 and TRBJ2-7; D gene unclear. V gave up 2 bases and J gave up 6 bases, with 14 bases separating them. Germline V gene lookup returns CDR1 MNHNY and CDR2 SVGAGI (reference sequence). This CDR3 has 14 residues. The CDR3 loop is CASSYIPGFSEQYF. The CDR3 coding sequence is TGTGCCAGCAGTTACATTCCCGGTTTTAGCGAGCAGTACTTC.

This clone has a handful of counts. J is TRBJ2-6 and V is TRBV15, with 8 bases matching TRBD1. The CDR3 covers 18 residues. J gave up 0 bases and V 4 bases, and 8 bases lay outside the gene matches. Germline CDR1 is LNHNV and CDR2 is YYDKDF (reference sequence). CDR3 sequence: CATSKPGQALSGANVLTF. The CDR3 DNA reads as TGTGCCACCAGCAAACCGGGACAGGCCCTCTCTGGGGCCAACGTCCTGACTTTC.

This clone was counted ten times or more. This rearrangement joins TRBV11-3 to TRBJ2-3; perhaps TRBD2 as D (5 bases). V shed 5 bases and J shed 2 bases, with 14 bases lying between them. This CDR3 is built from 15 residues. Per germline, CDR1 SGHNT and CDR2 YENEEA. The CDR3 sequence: CASSQRLSFTDTQYF. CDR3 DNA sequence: TGTGCCAGCAGCCAGAGACTATCGTTCACAGATACGCAGTATTTT.

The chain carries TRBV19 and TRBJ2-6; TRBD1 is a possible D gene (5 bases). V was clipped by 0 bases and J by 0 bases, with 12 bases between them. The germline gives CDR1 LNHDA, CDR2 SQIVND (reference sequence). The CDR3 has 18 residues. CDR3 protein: CASSIDHQGSSGANVLTF. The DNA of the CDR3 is TGTGCCAGTAGTATAGATCATCAGGGTAGCTCTGGGGCCAACGTCCTGACTTTC.

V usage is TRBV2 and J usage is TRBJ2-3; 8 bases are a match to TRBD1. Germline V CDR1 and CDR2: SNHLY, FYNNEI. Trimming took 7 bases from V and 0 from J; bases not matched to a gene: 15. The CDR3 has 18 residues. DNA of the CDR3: TGTGCCAGCAAGATGTCAGGGGGCGTCGGCACTAGCACAGATACGCAGTATTTT. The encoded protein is CASKMSGGVGTSTDTQYF.

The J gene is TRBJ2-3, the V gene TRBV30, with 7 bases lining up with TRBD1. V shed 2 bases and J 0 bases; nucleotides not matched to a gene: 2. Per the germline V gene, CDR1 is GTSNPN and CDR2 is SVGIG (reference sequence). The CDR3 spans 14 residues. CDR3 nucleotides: TGTGCCTGGAGTAAACAGGGGAGCACAGATACGCAGTATTTT. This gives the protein CAWSKQGSTDTQYF.

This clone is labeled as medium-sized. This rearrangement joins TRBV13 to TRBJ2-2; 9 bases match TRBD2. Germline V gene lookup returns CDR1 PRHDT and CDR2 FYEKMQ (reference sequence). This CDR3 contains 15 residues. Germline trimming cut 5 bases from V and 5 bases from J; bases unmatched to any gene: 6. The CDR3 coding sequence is TGTGCCAGCAGCGAAGCGGGGGGATTTACCGGGGAGCTGTTTTTT. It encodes CASSEAGGFTGELFF.

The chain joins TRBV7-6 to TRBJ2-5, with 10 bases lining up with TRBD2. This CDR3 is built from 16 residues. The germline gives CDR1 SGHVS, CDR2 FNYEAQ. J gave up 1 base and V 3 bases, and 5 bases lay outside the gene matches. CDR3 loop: CASSFTSGASQETQYF. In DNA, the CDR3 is TGTGCCAGCAGCTTTACTAGCGGGGCCTCCCAAGAGACCCAGTACTTC.

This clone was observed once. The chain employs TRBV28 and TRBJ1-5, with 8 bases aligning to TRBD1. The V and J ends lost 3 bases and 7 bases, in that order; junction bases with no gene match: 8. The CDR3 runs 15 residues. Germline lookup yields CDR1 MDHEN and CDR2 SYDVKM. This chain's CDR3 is CASSFQQGVVQPQHF. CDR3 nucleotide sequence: TGTGCCAGCAGTTTCCAACAGGGGGTCGTACAGCCCCAGCATTTT.

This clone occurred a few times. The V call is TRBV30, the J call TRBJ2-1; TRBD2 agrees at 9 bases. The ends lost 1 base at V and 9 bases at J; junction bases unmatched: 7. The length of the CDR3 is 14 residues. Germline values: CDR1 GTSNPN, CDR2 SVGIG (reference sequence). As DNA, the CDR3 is TGTGCCTGGAGTGGCGGGGGGGCCTCGGGTGAGCAGTTCTTC. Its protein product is CAWSGGGASGEQFF.

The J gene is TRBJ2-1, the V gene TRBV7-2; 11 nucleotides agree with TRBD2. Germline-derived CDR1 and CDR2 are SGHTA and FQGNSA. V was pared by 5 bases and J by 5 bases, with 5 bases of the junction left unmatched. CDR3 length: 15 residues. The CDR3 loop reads CASSPRLAGNNEQFF. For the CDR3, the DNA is TGTGCCAGCAGCCCCCGACTAGCGGGGAACAATGAGCAGTTCTTC.

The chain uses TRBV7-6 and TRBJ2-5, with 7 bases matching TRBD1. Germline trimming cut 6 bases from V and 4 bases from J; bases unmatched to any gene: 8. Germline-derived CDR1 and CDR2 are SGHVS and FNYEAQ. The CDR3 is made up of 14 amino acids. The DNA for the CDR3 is TGTGCCAGCAGGGGGGACAGTCTCCGAGAGACCCAGTACTTC. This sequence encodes CASRGDSLRETQYF.

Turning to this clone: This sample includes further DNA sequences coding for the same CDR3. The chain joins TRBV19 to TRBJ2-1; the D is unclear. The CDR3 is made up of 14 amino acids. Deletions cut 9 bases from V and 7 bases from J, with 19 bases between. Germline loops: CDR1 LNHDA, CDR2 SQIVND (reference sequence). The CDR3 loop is CASESAAVSNEQFF. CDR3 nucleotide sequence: TGTGCCAGCGAGAGTGCCGCAGTTTCGAATGAGCAGTTCTTC.

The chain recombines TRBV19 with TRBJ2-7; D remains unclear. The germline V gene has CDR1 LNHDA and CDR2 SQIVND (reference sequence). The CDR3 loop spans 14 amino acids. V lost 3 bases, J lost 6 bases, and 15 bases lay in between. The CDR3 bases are TGTGCCAGTAGTATTTATTGCCCGGGTTTCGAGCAGTACGTC. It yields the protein CASSIYCPGFEQYV.

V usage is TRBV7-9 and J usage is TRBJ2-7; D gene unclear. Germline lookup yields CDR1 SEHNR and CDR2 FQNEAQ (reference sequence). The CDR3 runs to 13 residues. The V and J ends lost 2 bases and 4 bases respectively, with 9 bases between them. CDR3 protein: CASSLTRGYEQYF. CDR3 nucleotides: TGTGCCAGCAGCTTAACTCGCGGATACGAGCAGTACTTC.

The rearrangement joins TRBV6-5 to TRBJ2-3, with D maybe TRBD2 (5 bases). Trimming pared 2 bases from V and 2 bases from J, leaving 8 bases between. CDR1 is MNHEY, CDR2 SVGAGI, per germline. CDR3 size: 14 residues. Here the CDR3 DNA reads TGTGCCAGCAGTTACCGGGGTATCACAGATACGCAGTATTTT. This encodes CASSYRGITDTQYF.

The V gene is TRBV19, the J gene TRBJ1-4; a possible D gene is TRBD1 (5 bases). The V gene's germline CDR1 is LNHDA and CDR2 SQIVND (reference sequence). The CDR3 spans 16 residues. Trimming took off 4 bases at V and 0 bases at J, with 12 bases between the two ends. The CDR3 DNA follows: TGTGCCAGTAGTAGGTCCGGGGGTGCAACTAATGAAAAACTGTTTTTT. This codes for CASSRSGGATNEKLFF.

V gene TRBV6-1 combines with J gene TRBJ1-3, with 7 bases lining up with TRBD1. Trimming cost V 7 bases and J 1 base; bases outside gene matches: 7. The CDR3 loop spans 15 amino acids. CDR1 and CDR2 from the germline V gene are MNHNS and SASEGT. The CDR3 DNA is TGTGCCAGCAAGAGGACAGGAAATTCTGGAAACACCATATATTTT. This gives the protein CASKRTGNSGNTIYF.

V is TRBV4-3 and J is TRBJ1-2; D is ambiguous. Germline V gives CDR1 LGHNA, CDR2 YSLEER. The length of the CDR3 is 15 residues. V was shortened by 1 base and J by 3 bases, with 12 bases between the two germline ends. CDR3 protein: CASSQGGNSYYGYTF. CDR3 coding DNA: TGCGCCAGCAGCCAAGGAGGGAATTCTTACTATGGCTACACCTTC.